The clone carrying this TCR beta chain was detected many times. The cDNA was synthesized by means of template-switch 5'RACE, which was carried out with 10-nucleotide random UMIs. A single record per CDR3 protein comes from TCRdb applying MiXCR to the 5' RACE reads. Among around 53,000 distinct CDR3 sequences, more than 4% were seen once, and the ten largest hold around 3%. This CDR3 has 15 amino acids. Germline V lookup: CDR1 SGHTA, CDR2 FQGNSA. Trimming left V 5 bases short and J 5 bases short, with 16 bases between. The data were taken from a study of neurological immune-mediated disorders. Turning to the study itself: Of approximately 35 multiple sclerosis patients, roughly 30 were relapsing-remitting and 3 secondary progressive.

Sequenced input: PBMCs. The receptor was derived from a man aged 45-65 years with multiple sclerosis. This chain links TRBV7-2 with TRBJ1-5; TRBD1 is a possible D gene (5 bases). The CDR3, as DNA: TGTGCCAGCAGCCCGCACGGGACGGGCGATCAGCCCCAGCATTTT. The encoded protein is CASSPHGTGDQPQHF. The variable domain in full, completed from reference TRBV7-2 and TRBJ1-5, reads GAGVSQSPSNKVTEKGKDVELRCDPISGHTALYWYRQSLGQGLEFLIYFQGNSAPDKSGLPSDRFSAERTGGSVSTLTIQRTQQEDSAVYLCASSPHGTGDQPQHFGDGTRLSIL.